Listed below are T cell receptor beta chains from one sample, sequenced in a study of Ad26.COV2.S vaccination and SARS-CoV-2 variants. Here immunoSEQ multiplex PCR was the method, and the copy in TCRdb shows in-frame clones only, minus some. The profile shows 300,000 to 400,000 clones, 92% of them singletons. The specimen comprised peripheral blood, sampled after recovery from COVID-19. All receptors come from a human donor who had recovered from COVID-19. The conserved cysteine and the conserved F or W are not part of the CDR3 here.

V gene: TRBV28
CDR3 protein: ASASYPGTPVDNQPQH

V gene: TRBV5-4
CDR3 protein: ASSPTGTDTQY

V gene: TRBV5-1
CDR3 protein: ASSSGQGVETQY

V gene: TRBV7-8
CDR3 protein: ASSLGQDRSYEQY

V gene: TRBV20-1
CDR3 protein: SAGGGDEQF

V gene: TRBV28
CDR3 protein: ASSLWQGQGNYGYT

V gene: TRBV12-3/TRBV12-4
CDR3 protein: ASSLTMNTEAF

V gene: TRBV27
CDR3 protein: ASGQQYGYT

V gene: TRBV19
CDR3 protein: ASSSGRPVDTIY

V gene: TRBV5-1
CDR3 protein: ASRGAMNTEAF

V gene: TRBV5-4
CDR3 protein: ASSWGQGTDTQY

V gene: TRBV2
CDR3 protein: ASRTGMNTEAF

V gene: TRBV2
CDR3 protein: ASRAGTSGSTDTQY

V gene: TRBV11-2
CDR3 protein: ASSLVGAGVGDEQF

V gene: TRBV18
CDR3 protein: ASSQTRGRLEKLF

V gene: TRBV11-2
CDR3 protein: ASSLEEGYEQY

V gene: TRBV13
CDR3 protein: ASSQGYADTQY

V gene: TRBV7-8
CDR3 protein: ASSLGGSGNTIY

V gene: TRBV7-9
CDR3 protein: ASSLGGGGNQPQH

V gene: TRBV2
CDR3 protein: ASSRQGSNQPQH

V gene: TRBV6-4
CDR3 protein: ASRETPTGAAGGYT

V gene: TRBV6-1
CDR3 protein: ASSDGTGGRRAYEQY

V gene: TRBV10-3
CDR3 protein: AIGTGLAGGNRNEQF

V gene: TRBV12-3/TRBV12-4
CDR3 protein: ASSLRGTETQY

V gene: TRBV11-2
CDR3 protein: ASSRRRQGEAF

V gene: TRBV10-3
CDR3 protein: AISGRGEGNTEAF

V gene: TRBV21-1
CDR3 protein: ASSKVKGIYNEQF

V gene: TRBV6-1
CDR3 protein: ASSEVWGGYT

V gene: TRBV5-1
CDR3 protein: ASRQGALGDTEAF

V gene: TRBV7-9
CDR3 protein: ASSLEVAETYGYT

V gene: TRBV7-9
CDR3 protein: ASSYRGGRGYT

V gene: TRBV9
CDR3 protein: ASSVEGAPGELF

V gene: TRBV6-5
CDR3 protein: ASSYSTGGGTEAF

V gene: TRBV5-1
CDR3 protein: ASSLFGMTTNEKLF

V gene: TRBV6-5
CDR3 protein: ASSFERKWSYT

V gene: TRBV4-1
CDR3 protein: ASSQKSTGAAYGYT

V gene: TRBV6-1
CDR3 protein: ASSEPPTGSYGYT

V gene: TRBV25-1
CDR3 protein: ASSESGGLNTEAF

V gene: TRBV28
CDR3 protein: ASSLTSGGSQPQH

V gene: TRBV6-5
CDR3 protein: ASSYEGARAGELF

V gene: TRBV27
CDR3 protein: ASSNRGLGTEAF

V gene: TRBV7-8
CDR3 protein: ASRRQPEPYQPQH

V gene: TRBV3-1/TRBV3-2
CDR3 protein: ASSLGTGSEKLF

V gene: TRBV7-9
CDR3 protein: ASRDRGFSGANVLT

V gene: TRBV7-9
CDR3 protein: ASSLHLGNTEAF

V gene: TRBV4-3
CDR3 protein: ASSQVWTGHLREQY

V gene: TRBV5-1
CDR3 protein: ASSLDRTDYSRDGYT

V gene: TRBV6-5
CDR3 protein: ASRGQPYEQY

V gene: TRBV18
CDR3 protein: ASSPGRGPSSYNEQF

V gene: TRBV7-9
CDR3 protein: ASSFTDGNYGYT

V gene: TRBV15
CDR3 protein: ATRTSSGNTIY

V gene: TRBV5-1
CDR3 protein: ASSSGTGDEQY

V gene: TRBV6-2/TRBV6-3
CDR3 protein: ASSVFSANEQF

V gene: TRBV12-5
CDR3 protein: ASGLRVVGMVTGELF